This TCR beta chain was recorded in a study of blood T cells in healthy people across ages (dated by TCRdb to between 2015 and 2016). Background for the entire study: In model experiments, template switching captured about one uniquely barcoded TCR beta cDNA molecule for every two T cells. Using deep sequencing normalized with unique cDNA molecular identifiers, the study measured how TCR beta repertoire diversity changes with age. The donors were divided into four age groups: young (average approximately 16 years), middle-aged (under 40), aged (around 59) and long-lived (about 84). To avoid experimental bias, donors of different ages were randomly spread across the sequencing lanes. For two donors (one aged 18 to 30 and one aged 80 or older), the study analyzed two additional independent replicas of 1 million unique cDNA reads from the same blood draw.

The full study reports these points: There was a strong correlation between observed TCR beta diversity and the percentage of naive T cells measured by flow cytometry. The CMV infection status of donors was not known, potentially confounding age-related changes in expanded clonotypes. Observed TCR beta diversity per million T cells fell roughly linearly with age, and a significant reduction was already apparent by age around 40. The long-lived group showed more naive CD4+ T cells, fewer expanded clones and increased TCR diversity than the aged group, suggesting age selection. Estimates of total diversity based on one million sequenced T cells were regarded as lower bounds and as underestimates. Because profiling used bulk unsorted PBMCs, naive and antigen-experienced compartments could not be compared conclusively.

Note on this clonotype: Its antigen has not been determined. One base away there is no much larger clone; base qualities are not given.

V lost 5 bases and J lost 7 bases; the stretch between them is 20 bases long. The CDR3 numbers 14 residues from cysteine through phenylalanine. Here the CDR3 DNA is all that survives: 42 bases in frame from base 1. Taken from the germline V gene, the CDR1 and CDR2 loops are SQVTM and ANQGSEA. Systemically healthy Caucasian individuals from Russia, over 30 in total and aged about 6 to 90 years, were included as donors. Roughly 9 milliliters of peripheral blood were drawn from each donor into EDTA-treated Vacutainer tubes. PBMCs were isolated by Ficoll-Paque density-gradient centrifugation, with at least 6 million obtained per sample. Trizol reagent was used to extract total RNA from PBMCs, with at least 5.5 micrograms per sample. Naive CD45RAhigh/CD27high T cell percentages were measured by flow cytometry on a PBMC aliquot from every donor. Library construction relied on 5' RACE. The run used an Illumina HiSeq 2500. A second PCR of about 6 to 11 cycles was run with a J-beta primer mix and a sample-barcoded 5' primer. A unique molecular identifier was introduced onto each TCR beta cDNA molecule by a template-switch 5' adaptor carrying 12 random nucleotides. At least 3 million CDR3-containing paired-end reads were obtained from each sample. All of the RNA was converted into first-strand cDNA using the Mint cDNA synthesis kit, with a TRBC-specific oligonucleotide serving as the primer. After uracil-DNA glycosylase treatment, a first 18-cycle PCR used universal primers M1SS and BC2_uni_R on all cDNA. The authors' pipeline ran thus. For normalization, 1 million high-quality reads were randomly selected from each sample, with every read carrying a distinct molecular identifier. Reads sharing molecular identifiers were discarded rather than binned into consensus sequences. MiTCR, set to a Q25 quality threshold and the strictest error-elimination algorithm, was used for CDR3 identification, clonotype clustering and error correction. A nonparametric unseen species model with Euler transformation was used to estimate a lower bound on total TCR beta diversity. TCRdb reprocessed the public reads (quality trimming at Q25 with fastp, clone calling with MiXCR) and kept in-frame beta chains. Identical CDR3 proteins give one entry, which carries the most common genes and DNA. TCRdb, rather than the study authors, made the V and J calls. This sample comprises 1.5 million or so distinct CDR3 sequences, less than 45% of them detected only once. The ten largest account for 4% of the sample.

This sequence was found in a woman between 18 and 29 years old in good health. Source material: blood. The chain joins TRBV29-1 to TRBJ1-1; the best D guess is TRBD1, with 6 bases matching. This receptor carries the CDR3 CSVSVFRGRGEAFF. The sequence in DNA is TGCAGCGTTTCGGTTTTTCGGGGGCGAGGTGAAGCTTTCTTT.